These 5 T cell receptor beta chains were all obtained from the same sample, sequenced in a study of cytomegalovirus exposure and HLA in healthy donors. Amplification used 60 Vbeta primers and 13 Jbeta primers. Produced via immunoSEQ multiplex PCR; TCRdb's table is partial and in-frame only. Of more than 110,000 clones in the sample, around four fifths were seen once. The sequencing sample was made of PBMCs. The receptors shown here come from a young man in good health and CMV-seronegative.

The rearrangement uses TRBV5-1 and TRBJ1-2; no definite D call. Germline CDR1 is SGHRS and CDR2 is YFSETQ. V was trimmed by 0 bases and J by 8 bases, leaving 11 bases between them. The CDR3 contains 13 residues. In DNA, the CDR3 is TGCGCCAGCAGCTTGGCAGGAGGGAGGGGCTACACCTTC. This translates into CASSLAGGRGYTF.

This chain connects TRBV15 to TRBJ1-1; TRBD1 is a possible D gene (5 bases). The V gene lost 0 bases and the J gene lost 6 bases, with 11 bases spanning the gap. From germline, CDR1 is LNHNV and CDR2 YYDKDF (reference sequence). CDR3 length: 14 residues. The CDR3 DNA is TGTGCCACCAGCAGAGATCCGGGGGAACCTGAAGCTTTCTTT. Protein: CATSRDPGEPEAFF.

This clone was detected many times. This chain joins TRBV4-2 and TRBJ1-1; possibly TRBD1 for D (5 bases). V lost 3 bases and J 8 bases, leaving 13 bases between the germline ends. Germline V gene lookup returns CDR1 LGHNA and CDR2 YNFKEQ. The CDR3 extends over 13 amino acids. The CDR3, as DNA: TGTGCCAGCAGCCACGCTAGGAACAGGGAAGCTTTCTTT. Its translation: CASSHARNREAFF.

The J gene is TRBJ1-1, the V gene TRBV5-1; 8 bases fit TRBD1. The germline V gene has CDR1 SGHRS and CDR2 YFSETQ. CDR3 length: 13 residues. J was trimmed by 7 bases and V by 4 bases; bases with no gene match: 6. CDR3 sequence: CASSPFGQGEAFF. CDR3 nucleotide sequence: TGCGCCAGCAGCCCCTTCGGACAGGGTGAAGCTTTCTTT.

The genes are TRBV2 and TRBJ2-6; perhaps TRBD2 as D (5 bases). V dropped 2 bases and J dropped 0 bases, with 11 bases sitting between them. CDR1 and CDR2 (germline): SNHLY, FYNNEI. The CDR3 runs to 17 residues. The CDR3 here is CASSEWAAGSGANVLTF. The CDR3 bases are TGTGCCAGCAGTGAATGGGCGGCGGGCTCTGGGGCCAACGTCCTGACTTTC.